The TCR beta chain under discussion was sequenced for a study of T cells in Graves' hyperthyroidism and ophthalmopathy. Findings and caveats of the study: Ophthalmopathy stood apart from stable hyperthyroidism in a 13 V-J model. The model predicted ophthalmopathy a median around six months before onset. Most expanded thyroid clonotypes above 0.001 recurred in blood.

Germline V lookup: CDR1 WSHSY, CDR2 SAAADI. The CDR3 contains 14 residues. V was clipped by 7 bases and J by 5 bases, with 17 bases between them. This clonotype came up a few times. The antigen remains undetermined. The study based diagnoses on clinical symptoms, serum thyroxine and TRAb, thyroid ultrasound and orbital computed tomography. What was amplified from RNA transcripts were TCR beta CDR3 regions. Carried out on the TCR CDR3, a first-round RT-PCR used the HTBI primer set. From the multiplex PCR reads, TCRdb called clonotypes with MiXCR, one entry per CDR3 protein. Of around 660,000 distinct CDR3 sequences listed, 45% were seen once; the top ten hold about 7.7%.

Specimen: peripheral blood or thyroid tissue (not recorded which). The clonotype originates from an adult man with Graves' disease, either hyperthyroidism or ophthalmopathy (not recorded which). This rearrangement joins TRBV10-2 to TRBJ2-5; D gene ambiguous. This chain's CDR3 is CASKGPGLGETQYF. In DNA form, the CDR3 reads TGCGCCAGCAAAGGGCCAGGCCTGGGGGAGACCCAGTACTTC.